The 20 T cell receptor beta chains below come from one sample, sequenced in a study of blood T cells in healthy people across ages. Using a J-beta primer mix together with a sample-barcoded 5' primer, a second PCR was run for roughly 6 to 12 cycles. One entry per CDR3 protein, called by TCRdb with MiXCR from the 5' RACE reads. The repertoire consists of over a million distinct CDR3 sequences, with approximately 26% occurring once and the leading ten covering approximately 0.75%. These data also featured in a second study, about T cells of mothers and their children.

What was sequenced was blood. These receptor sequences come from a girl aged 2-10 years in good health.

J is TRBJ2-5 and V is TRBV7-2; 7 bases match TRBD2. Near its end, the DNA agrees better with TRBJ2-1, so the J call may be wrong. From germline, CDR1 is SGHTA and CDR2 FQGNSA. This CDR3 is 14 amino acids long. CDR3 sequence (DNA): TGTGCCAGCAGCTTTTCGGGAGGCCTGAATGAGCAGTTCTTC. This gives the protein CASSFSGGLNEQFF.

This clonotype was observed a handful of times. This rearrangement joins TRBV19 to TRBJ2-1; D may be TRBD2 (6 bases). CDR3 length equals 12 residues. V lost 3 bases and J 10 bases, leaving 10 bases between the germline ends. The germline V gene encodes CDR1 LNHDA and CDR2 SQIVND (reference sequence). The CDR3 sequence: CASSIPRGEQFF. CDR3 coding DNA: TGTGCCAGTAGTATTCCGCGGGGAGAGCAGTTCTTC.

This chain connects TRBV2 to TRBJ2-1, with 9 bases aligning to TRBD1. TRBJ2-5 matches the DNA end more closely, so the J call is doubtful. CDR1 SNHLY and CDR2 FYNNEI come from the germline V gene. The CDR3 loop spans 14 amino acids. DNA for the CDR3: TGTGCCAGCAGTGGACAGGGGGAAAGGGAGACCCAGTACTTC. It encodes CASSGQGERETQYF.

This clonotype was counted a few times. This chain connects TRBV7-8 to TRBJ1-2, with D possibly TRBD1 on 6 matching bases. V was clipped by 5 bases and J by 8 bases, with 21 bases between them. The CDR3 totals 15 residues. Per germline, CDR1 SGHVS and CDR2 FQNEAQ. CDR3 nucleotide sequence: TGTGCCAGCAGCGAGGGGATGAGCAGGGGATACGGCTACACCTTC. Translation: CASSEGMSRGYGYTF.

The table lists this clonotype with a few counts. The V call is TRBV10-3, the J call TRBJ2-5, with D hard to call. CDR1 is ENHRY, CDR2 SYGVKD, per germline. V lost 3 bases and J 5 bases, leaving 19 bases between the germline ends. The CDR3 is made up of 16 amino acids. Here the CDR3 reads CAISDQGILTPETQYF. Here the CDR3 DNA reads TGTGCCATCAGTGACCAAGGAATTTTAACTCCGGAGACCCAGTACTTC.

The V gene is TRBV4-2, the J gene TRBJ2-2; D not certain. Germline V gene data show CDR1 as LGHNA and CDR2 as YNFKEQ. Trimming shortened V by 3 bases and J by 0 bases, and 17 bases separated the two germline ends. The length of the CDR3 is 18 residues. The CDR3 is CASSHGSPAVANTGELFF. The CDR3 DNA follows: TGTGCCAGCAGCCACGGTTCTCCGGCAGTAGCGAACACCGGGGAGCTGTTTTTT.

This rearrangement joins TRBV28 to TRBJ2-2; no firm D call. This CDR3 region has 16 residues. The V gene's germline CDR1 is MDHEN and CDR2 SYDVKM. Trimming left V 6 bases short and J 2 bases short, with 16 bases between. The CDR3 region has the DNA TGTGCCAGCAGAATCGGGCCGCAGGCAAACACCGGGGAGCTGTTTTTT. As protein: CASRIGPQANTGELFF.

The CDR3 protein is CASSPGTVEEKLFF. CDR3 nucleotide sequence: TGTGCCAGCAGCCCCGGGACAGTAGAAGAAAAACTGTTTTTT. This chain uses TRBV7-9 with TRBJ1-4; TRBD1 matches at 7 bases. The junction had 8 bases not matched to a gene; V was cut back by 5 bases and J by 8 bases. There are 14 residues in the CDR3. Germline V lookup: CDR1 SEHNR, CDR2 FQNEAQ (reference sequence).

This clonotype has just a few counts. This chain uses TRBV12-3 or TRBV12-4 with TRBJ1-2; possible D gene TRBD1, 5 bases. Trimming stripped 5 bases from V and 4 bases from J, with 14 bases between. CDR3 length equals 14 residues. CDR3: CASSPGTAIYGYTF. The CDR3 nucleotides are TGTGCCAGCAGTCCCGGGACGGCGATCTATGGCTACACCTTC.

In this sample, this clonotype turned up a few times. The chain is built from TRBV6-5 and TRBJ2-7; maybe TRBD1 (5 bases). In germline, CDR1 is MNHEY, CDR2 SVGAGI. The V gene lost 3 bases and the J gene lost 4 bases, with 16 bases spanning the gap. CDR3 length: 15 residues. Written as DNA, the CDR3 is TGTGCCAGCAGTTATAAAACAGGCCTTCATTACGAGCAGTACTTC. This translates into CASSYKTGLHYEQYF.

This clonotype was seen a few times. The chain combines TRBV5-1 with TRBJ2-7; no clear D. V shed 4 bases and J shed 0 bases, with 11 bases lying between them. CDR3 length: 14 amino acids. Germline V gene lookup returns CDR1 SGHRS and CDR2 YFSETQ. The DNA for the CDR3 is TGCGCCAGCAGCGTCAGCAGCGTCTCCTACGAGCAGTACTTC. Translating gives CASSVSSVSYEQYF.

On this clonotype itself: As the CDR3 is not closed by the conserved phenylalanine or tryptophan, this likely results from a read error. The rearrangement joins TRBV15 to TRBJ2-6, with D unclear. The germline V gene has CDR1 LNHNV and CDR2 YYDKDF (reference sequence). The CDR3 contains 16 residues. Trimming left V 0 bases short and J 0 bases short, with 6 bases between. This CDR3 is CATSRDISSGANVLTL. The CDR3 DNA is TGTGCCACCAGCAGAGATATAAGCTCTGGGGCCAACGTCCTGACTCTC.

The V gene is TRBV29-1, the J gene TRBJ2-2, with unresolved D. Deletions cut 4 bases from V and 5 bases from J, with 14 bases between. The germline V gene has CDR1 SQVTM and CDR2 ANQGSEA. The CDR3 is 14 amino acids. The CDR3 spells CSVAWQEHTGELFF. DNA of the CDR3: TGCAGCGTTGCTTGGCAGGAACATACCGGGGAGCTGTTTTTT.

This clonotype has a handful of counts. The chain joins TRBV7-6 to TRBJ2-5; no clear D. The end of the DNA fits TRBJ2-1 better, so the J call may be wrong. From germline, CDR1 is SGHVS and CDR2 FNYEAQ. The CDR3 has 13 amino acids. The CDR3 nucleotides read TGTGCCAGCAGCTTAGAAATAGAGAATGAGCAGTTCTTC. It is translated as CASSLEIENEQFF.

The gene calls are TRBV6-2 or TRBV6-3 and TRBJ2-4; 10 nucleotides agree with TRBD2. In germline, CDR1 is MNHEY, CDR2 SVGEGT. The CDR3 has 18 amino acids. Germline trimming cut 2 bases from V and 1 base from J; bases unmatched to any gene: 8. The CDR3 nucleotides read TGTGCCAGCAGTTACGGGAGCGGGAGGGCCTCGGCCAAAAACATTCAGTACTTC. It encodes CASSYGSGRASAKNIQYF.

This clonotype has a count of ten or more. This rearrangement joins TRBV12-5 to TRBJ2-5; D possibly corresponds to TRBD2 (6 bases). CDR1 is LGHNT, CDR2 FRNRAP, per germline. CDR3 length: 12 amino acids. The CDR3 loop reads CASGLYQETQYF. The CDR3 nucleotides are TGTGCCAGCGGGCTGTACCAAGAGACCCAGTACTTC. Based on the CDR3 plus reference TRBV12-5 and TRBJ2-5, the full variable domain is DARVTQTPRHKVTEMGQEVTMRCQPILGHNTVFWYRQTMMQGLELLAYFRNRAPLDDSGMPKDRFSAEMPDATLATLKIQPSEPRDSAVYFCASGLYQETQYFGPGTRLLVL.

This chain links TRBV12-5 with TRBJ2-1; TRBD2 agrees at 7 bases. The CDR3 sequence is 15 residues long. Germline V gene data show CDR1 as LGHNT and CDR2 as FRNRAP. V shed 2 bases, J shed 3 bases, and the junction held 4 bases outside the gene matches. CDR3 sequence: CASGLSPSGYNEQFF. DNA for the CDR3: TGTGCTAGTGGTTTGTCCCCTAGCGGCTACAATGAGCAGTTCTTC. Complete variable domain (other parts from reference TRBV12-5 and TRBJ2-1): DARVTQTPRHKVTEMGQEVTMRCQPILGHNTVFWYRQTMMQGLELLAYFRNRAPLDDSGMPKDRFSAEMPDATLATLKIQPSEPRDSAVYFCASGLSPSGYNEQFFGPGTRLTVL.

The table lists this clonotype with many counts. The chain couples TRBV11-2 to TRBJ2-7; D call uncertain. V was cut by 1 base and J by 7 bases, with 8 bases left in between. The V gene's germline CDR1 is SGHAT and CDR2 FQNNGV. The CDR3 runs 12 residues. This CDR3 is CASSLGSSEQYF. The CDR3 bases are TGTGCCAGCAGCTTAGGGAGTTCTGAGCAGTACTTC.

With respect to this clonotype: One junction end disagrees with the germline gene, perhaps due to a read error. CDR3 protein: CSVRSGVSTGELFF. The CDR3 region has the DNA TGCAGCGTCCGAAGCGGGGTTAGCACCGGGGAGCTGTTCTTT. V usage is TRBV29-1 and J usage is TRBJ2-2, with 7 positions matching TRBD2. Germline CDR1 and CDR2: SQVTM and ANQGSEA. The CDR3 length is 14 residues.

The chain recombines TRBV5-1 with TRBJ2-1; 7 positions agree with TRBD2. V was clipped by 1 base and J by 12 bases; unmatched bases: 13. In germline, CDR1 is SGHRS, CDR2 YFSETQ. The CDR3 extends over 15 amino acids. CDR3 amino acids: CASSLTAGEPGLQFF. CDR3 nucleotide sequence: TGCGCCAGCAGCTTGACGGCGGGAGAACCGGGGTTGCAGTTCTTC. The full variable domain, rest sourced from reference TRBV5-1 and TRBJ2-1, is KAGVTQTPRYLIKTRGQQVTLSCSPISGHRSVSWYQQTPGQGLQFLFEYFSETQRNKGNFPGRFSGRQFSNSRSEMNVSTLELGDSALYLCASSLTAGEPGLQFFGPGTRLTVL.